This T cell receptor (beta chain) was found in a study of Graves' ophthalmopathy and Graves' hyperthyroidism. RNA served as the template for amplifying TCR beta CDR3 regions. Scientists carried out first-round RT-PCR using HTBI primers and then a second-round multiplex PCR. TCRdb reprocessed the multiplex PCR reads with MiXCR, giving one entry per CDR3 protein. The sample carries about 620,000 distinct CDR3 sequences, about 24% recorded once. Points from the study as a whole: Ophthalmopathy progression cases were predicted by the model with 55% to 71% sensitivity and almost 75% specificity.

Deletions cut 6 bases from V and 7 bases from J, with 12 bases between. Germline V lookup: CDR1 MNHNS, CDR2 SASEGT. The CDR3 contains 12 residues. This clonotype was counted ten times or more. What it recognizes is unknown. V is TRBV6-1 and J is TRBJ1-1, with unresolved D. Sequenced sample: peripheral blood. This sequence was found in a woman in her late teens or twenties with stable Graves' hyperthyroidism. Some clones in this sample may be carry-over from other donors' samples. The CDR3 nucleotides are TGTGCCAGCAGGGCGCCGGATGTTGAAGCTTTCTTT. Its translation is CASRAPDVEAFF.